The 6 T cell receptor beta chains listed next were all sequenced from one sample in a study of cytomegalovirus exposure and HLA in healthy donors. TCRdb's table, derived via immunoSEQ multiplex PCR, lists solely in-frame clones and lacks some. The sample has 220,000 or so clones, 87% seen once. The source material was PBMCs. The receptors were gathered from a woman aged 18 to 35 in good health and CMV-seropositive.

This clone was detected only once. CDR3 loop: CASSLSGSGGPREEQFF. DNA for the CDR3: TGTGCCAGCAGTTTATCGGGTAGCGGGGGACCTCGGGAGGAGCAGTTCTTC. The chain combines TRBV27 with TRBJ2-1; TRBD2 matches 9 bases. V lost 0 bases to trimming and J lost 10 bases; unmatched junction nucleotides: 13. This CDR3 has 17 amino acids. CDR1 is MNHEY, CDR2 SMNVEV, per germline (reference sequence).

The chain is built from TRBV4-2 and TRBJ2-2; D might be TRBD2 (6 bases). Looked up from germline, CDR1 is LGHNA and CDR2 is YNFKEQ. V lost 4 bases and J lost 6, with 18 bases in between. This CDR3 is built from 16 residues. CDR3 sequence: CASSRVPGESPGELFF. CDR3 nucleotide sequence: TGTGCCAGCAGCCGAGTTCCGGGGGAAAGTCCCGGGGAGCTGTTTTTT.

As regards this clone: A much larger clone differs by one base, so this may be a read error. This sample includes further DNA sequences coding for the same CDR3. The chain is built from TRBV6-4 and TRBJ1-5; D remains ambiguous. V lost 3 bases to trimming and J lost 3 bases, with 6 bases between them. Germline V gives CDR1 MRHNA, CDR2 SNTAGT. CDR3 size: 13 residues. CDR3 nucleotides: TGTGCCAGCAGTGATCGGGACAATCAGCCCCAGCATTTT. Its protein product is CASSDRDNQPQHF.

The chain employs TRBV19 and TRBJ1-1, with TRBD1 matching over 8 bases. Germline V gives CDR1 LNHDA, CDR2 SQIVND (reference sequence). The CDR3 loop spans 15 amino acids. J was trimmed by 5 bases and V by 6 bases; bases with no gene match: 11. For the CDR3, the DNA is TGTGCCAGTAGCATACTCCGGACAGGGCGAACTGAAGCTTTCTTT. Protein product: CASSILRTGRTEAFF.

The chain carries TRBV28 and TRBJ2-7; no clear D gene. CDR1 and CDR2 (germline): MDHEN, SYDVKM. This CDR3 contains 15 residues. V was clipped by 2 bases and J by 1 base, with 12 bases between them. The CDR3 DNA is TGTGCCAGCAGTTTAAGCCTAGTTGGGTCCTACGAGCAGTACTTC. This codes for CASSLSLVGSYEQYF.

V usage is TRBV30 and J usage is TRBJ1-1; TRBD1 is a possible D gene (6 bases). CDR1 is GTSNPN and CDR2 is SVGIG in the germline V gene (reference sequence). Between the trimmed V and J ends, which lost 3 bases and 3 bases, there was a span of 14 bases. CDR3 length: 14 residues. In DNA, the CDR3 is TGTGCCTGGAGCATGGGACACGAGGACACTGAAGCTTTCTTT. Encoded protein: CAWSMGHEDTEAFF. Variable domain in full (rest from reference TRBV30 and TRBJ1-1): SQTIHQWPATLVQPVGSPLSLECTVEGTSNPNLYWYRQAAGRGLQLLFYSVGIGQISSEVPQNLSASRPQDRQFILSSKKLLLSDSGFYLCAWSMGHEDTEAFFGQGTRLTVV.